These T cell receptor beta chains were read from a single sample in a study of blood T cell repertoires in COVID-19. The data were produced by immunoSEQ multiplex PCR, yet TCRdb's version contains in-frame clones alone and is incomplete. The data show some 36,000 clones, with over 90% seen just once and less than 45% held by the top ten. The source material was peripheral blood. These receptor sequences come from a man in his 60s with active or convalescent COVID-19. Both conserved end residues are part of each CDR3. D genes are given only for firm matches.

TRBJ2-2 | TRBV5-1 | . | CASSLGVNTGELFF | TGCGCCAGCAGCTTGGGAGTAAACACCGGGGAGCTGTTTTTT
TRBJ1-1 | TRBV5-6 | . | CASSFYSLNTEAFF | TGTGCCAGCAGCTTTTATTCGTTGAACACTGAAGCTTTCTTT
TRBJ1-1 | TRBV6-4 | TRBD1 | CASIRMGQGIEAFF | TGTGCCAGCATTCGAATGGGACAGGGGATCGAAGCTTTCTTT
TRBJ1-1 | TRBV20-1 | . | CSARNREEAFF | TGCAGTGCGAGGAACAGGGAGGAAGCTTTCTTT
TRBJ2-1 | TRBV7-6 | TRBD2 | CASSLNAGTSGGMEQFF | TGTGCCAGCAGCTTAAATGCTGGGACTAGCGGGGGGATGGAGCAGTTCTTC
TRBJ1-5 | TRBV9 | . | CASSVGQQIDQPQHF | TGTGCCAGCAGCGTTGGACAGCAAATTGATCAGCCCCAGCATTTT
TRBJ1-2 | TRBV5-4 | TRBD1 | CASSTGTDFYGYTF | TGTGCCAGCAGCACCGGGACAGATTTCTATGGCTACACCTTC
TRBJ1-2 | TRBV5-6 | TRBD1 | CASSHGRGRSYGYTF | TGTGCCAGCAGTCATGGCAGGGGGCGAAGCTATGGCTACACCTTC
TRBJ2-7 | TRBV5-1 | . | CASSLAVGGYEQYF | TGCGCCAGCAGCTTGGCCGTAGGCGGCTACGAGCAGTACTTC
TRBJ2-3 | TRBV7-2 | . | CASSLTVWQYF | TGTGCCAGCAGCTTGACAGTGTGGCAGTATTTT
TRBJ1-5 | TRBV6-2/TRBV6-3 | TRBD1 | CASTPGGRGRNQPQHF | TGTGCCAGCACCCCTGGAGGCAGGGGGCGAAATCAGCCCCAGCATTTT